One and the same sample provided the 5 T cell receptor beta chains below, sequenced in a study of cytomegalovirus exposure and HLA in healthy donors. 13 Jbeta primers and 60 Vbeta primers were used for the PCR. Profiling relied on immunoSEQ multiplex PCR, and the TCRdb table lists in-frame clones only, not all of them. The sample shows roughly 150,000 clones, roughly four fifths of them seen only once. The source material was PBMCs. These TCRs come from a woman aged 18-30 years in good health and CMV-seronegative.

The chain uses TRBV30 and TRBJ2-5; 7 bases map to TRBD1. The J call is uncertain, as TRBJ2-7 better fits the DNA end. This CDR3 region has 13 residues. From germline, CDR1 is GTSNPN and CDR2 SVGIG (reference sequence). The CDR3 spells CAWTTGAIDEQYF. In nucleotides, the CDR3 is TGTGCCTGGACTACAGGGGCTATCGACGAGCAGTACTTC.

The chain couples TRBV7-2 to TRBJ2-2, with D maybe TRBD2 (6 bases). Trimming cost V 5 bases and J 3 bases, with 10 bases left between them. The CDR3 spans 14 residues. From germline, CDR1 is SGHTA and CDR2 FQGNSA. The CDR3: CASSEGLYTGELFF. The CDR3 DNA sequence: TGTGCCAGCAGCGAGGGACTGTACACCGGGGAGCTGTTTTTT.

This clone was counted once. The chain combines TRBV18 with TRBJ1-4; unclear D gene. CDR1 and CDR2 from the germline V gene are KGHSH and LQKENI. CDR3 size: 15 residues. Trimming took 3 bases from V and 3 from J, leaving 11 bases between them. The CDR3 DNA is TGTGCCAGCTCACCGTCCCGGGGAGCTAATGAAAAACTGTTTTTT. This gives the protein CASSPSRGANEKLFF.

This clone appeared many times. The rearrangement uses TRBV11-2 and TRBJ2-6; no clear D. The CDR3 is 13 residues long. V shed 3 bases and J shed 4 bases, with 4 bases lying between them. CDR1 and CDR2 (germline): SGHAT, FQNNGV. This chain's CDR3 is CASSFKGANVLTF. The CDR3, as DNA: TGTGCCAGCAGCTTTAAAGGGGCCAACGTCCTGACTTTC.

The chain employs TRBV18 and TRBJ1-2; TRBD1 agrees at 7 bases. The ends lost 3 bases at V and 8 bases at J; junction bases unmatched: 9. The CDR3 is 14 residues long. Germline-derived CDR1 and CDR2 are KGHSH and LQKENI. The CDR3 spells CASSPDDRVRGYTF. CDR3 coding DNA: TGTGCCAGCTCACCCGACGACAGGGTACGAGGCTACACCTTC.